This T cell receptor (beta chain) came from a study of shared clonotypes between healthy human individuals. Details on this clone: Antigen specificity is unknown.

Germline lookup yields CDR1 SGHAT and CDR2 FQNNGV. The CDR3 extends over 15 amino acids. Trimming removed 5 bases from V and 3 bases from J, with 17 bases in between. Researchers ran the assay at a deep level. Only in-frame clones appear in the TCRdb table, and some are missing; sequencing was by immunoSEQ multiplex PCR. Seen here are around 750,000 clones, 74% observed once, and the top ten hold over 1.5%. Whole-study findings and limits: What limited the represented genetic and exposure-history diversity was the small number of donors.

Sequenced sample: memory CD4+ T cells sorted from blood. The subset: CD45RA-negative fraction. The receptor was isolated from a woman aged 25 to 39 in good health. V is TRBV11-2 and J is TRBJ2-7; perhaps TRBD2 as D (5 bases). CDR3 sequence reads: CASSPKTGNSYEQYF. CDR3 sequence (DNA): TGTGCCAGCAGCCCCAAGACGGGAAATAGCTACGAGCAGTACTTC.